The 10 T cell receptor beta chains presented below share a single source sample, sequenced in a study of control samples from healthy donors and cancer patients. Sequencing was performed with immunoSEQ multiplex PCR; in TCRdb, only in-frame clones are kept and a portion is missing. The sample yields 77,000 or so clones, 91% seen once. The sequencing input was blood. Receptor source: a man aged 25 to 40 in good health.

The gene calls are TRBV7-2 and TRBJ2-1, with 7 bases lining up with TRBD1. Trimming removed 1 base from V and 3 bases from J; junction bases left unmatched: 3. CDR1 is SGHTA and CDR2 is FQGNSA in the germline V gene. The CDR3 has 15 residues. The CDR3 spells CASSLEGAFYNEQFF. As DNA, the CDR3 is TGTGCCAGCAGCTTAGAGGGGGCCTTCTACAATGAGCAGTTCTTC.

The chain carries TRBV27 and TRBJ2-2, with D perhaps given as TRBD1 or TRBD2 (5 bases each). The CDR3 has 14 amino acids. Deletions cut 3 bases from V and 2 bases from J, with 7 bases between. The germline gives CDR1 MNHEY, CDR2 SMNVEV (reference sequence). CDR3 DNA: TGTGCCAGCAGTTTGGGACCTAACACCGGGGAGCTGTTTTTT. Residues: CASSLGPNTGELFF.

V usage is TRBV2 and J usage is TRBJ2-2; D might be TRBD2 (7 bases). Germline assignment: CDR1 SNHLY and CDR2 FYNNEI. CDR3 length equals 23 residues. The V end lost 6 bases, the J end lost 1 base, and 36 bases lay between the germline ends. The DNA of the CDR3 is TGTGCCAGCAGCCCGCTCCTCCGCTTCCGAGGCCGGGGGGCCTCGGTGAACACCGGGGAGCTGTTTTTT. Its translation: CASSPLLRFRGRGASVNTGELFF.

The genes are TRBV4-1 and TRBJ2-7, with 11 bases identical to TRBD2. Germline loops: CDR1 MGHRA, CDR2 YSYEKL. V was pared by 2 bases and J by 4 bases, with 7 bases of the junction left unmatched. The CDR3 runs to 16 residues. CDR3 amino acids: CASSQSRLAGNYEQYF. CDR3 DNA: TGCGCCAGCAGCCAAAGTCGACTAGCGGGAAATTACGAGCAGTACTTC.

The chain has TRBV5-1 and TRBJ2-3, with 15 bases fitting TRBD2. The V segment lost 4 bases and the J segment 3 bases; nucleotides outside the gene matches: 3. The CDR3 runs to 16 residues. CDR1 is SGHRS, CDR2 YFSETQ, per germline. The CDR3 bases are TGCGCCAGCAGCCCCGGGACTAGCGGGAGGACAGATACGCAGTATTTT. Its translation is CASSPGTSGRTDTQYF.

The rearrangement uses TRBV7-6 and TRBJ2-3, with 11 bases that match TRBD2. Trimming took 5 bases from V and 0 from J; bases not matched to a gene: 1. The CDR3 is made up of 15 amino acids. Germline V lookup: CDR1 SGHVS, CDR2 FNYEAQ. The CDR3 region is CASSPSGGSTDTQYF. The CDR3 region has the DNA TGTGCCAGCAGCCCTAGCGGGGGGAGCACAGATACGCAGTATTTT. Full variable domain (outside the CDR3, taken from reference TRBV7-6 and TRBJ2-3): GAGVSQSPRYKVTKRGQDVALRCDPISGHVSLYWYRQALGQGPEFLTYFNYEAQQDKSGLPNDRFSAERPEGSISTLTIQRTEQRDSAMYRCASSPSGGSTDTQYFGPGTRLTVL.

V usage is TRBV6-6 and J usage is TRBJ2-3; the D is unclear. Trimming took 0 bases from V and 4 from J, leaving 8 bases between them. Looked up from germline, CDR1 is MNHNY and CDR2 is SVGAGI (reference sequence). This CDR3 is built from 14 residues. CDR3 sequence (DNA): TGTGCCAGCAGTTACTCGAAGAACCCAGATACGCAGTATTTT. It encodes CASSYSKNPDTQYF.

This clone was seen only a few times. The chain combines TRBV6-5 with TRBJ2-7; a weak D match, TRBD2 (5 bases). Trimming pared 0 bases from V and 1 base from J, leaving 13 bases between. The CDR3 runs to 16 residues. Looked up from germline, CDR1 is MNHEY and CDR2 is SVGAGI. The CDR3 region is CASSYSNAGGSYEQYF. The CDR3 DNA reads as TGTGCCAGCAGTTACTCGAACGCAGGAGGATCCTACGAGCAGTACTTC.

Comment on this clone: The junction departs from the called germline gene at one end, perhaps through a read error. This sequence joins TRBV28 and TRBJ1-2; D remains ambiguous. The CDR3 is made up of 13 amino acids. Looked up from germline, CDR1 is MDHEN and CDR2 is SYDVKM. CDR3 in DNA: TGTGCCAGCTCCTTCACGGTCAAGGCCTTAGGAGTCTTC. This translates into CASSFTVKALGVF.

This clone was observed a single time. The rearrangement links TRBV2 to TRBJ1-2, with D possibly being TRBD1 (6 bases). Per the germline V gene, CDR1 is SNHLY and CDR2 is FYNNEI. This CDR3 has 12 amino acids. V dropped 4 bases and J dropped 4 bases, with 7 bases sitting between them. The DNA for the CDR3 is TGTGCCAGCAGTGTGGACAGCTATGGCTACACCTTC. This translates into CASSVDSYGYTF.